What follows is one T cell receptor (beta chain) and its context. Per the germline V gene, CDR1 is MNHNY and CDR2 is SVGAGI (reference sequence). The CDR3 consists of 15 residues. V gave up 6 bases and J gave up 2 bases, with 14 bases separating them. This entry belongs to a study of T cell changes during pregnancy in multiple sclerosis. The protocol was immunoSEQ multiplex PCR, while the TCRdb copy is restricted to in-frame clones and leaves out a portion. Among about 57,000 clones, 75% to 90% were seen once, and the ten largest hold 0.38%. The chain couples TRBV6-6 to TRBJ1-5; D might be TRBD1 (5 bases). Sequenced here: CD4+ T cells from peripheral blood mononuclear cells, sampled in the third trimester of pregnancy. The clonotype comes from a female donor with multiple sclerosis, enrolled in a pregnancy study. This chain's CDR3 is CASSKGGEGNQPQHF. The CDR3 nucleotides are TGTGCCAGCAGCAAAGGAGGGGAAGGCAATCAGCCCCAGCATTTT.